This TCR beta chain was observed in a study of blood T cells in healthy people across ages. Study-level points and caveats: Naive CD4+ cell counts and diversity both ran higher in long-lived than in aged donors. PBMCs were not sorted, which prevented a conclusive comparison of naive versus antigen-experienced cells.

The CDR3 extends over 14 amino acids. V lost 0 bases to trimming and J lost 7 bases, with 12 bases between them. CDR1 and CDR2 from the germline V gene are MNHNS and SASEGT. A sample-barcoded 5' primer and a J-beta primer mix were used in a second PCR of about 6 to 12 cycles. With 12 random nucleotides, a template-switch adaptor tagged each individual cDNA molecule. Each single sample gave us at least 2.5 million CDR3-containing paired-end reads. TCRdb re-derived calls from the 5' RACE reads in MiXCR, one entry per CDR3 protein. Counted here are some 1.1 million distinct CDR3 sequences, roughly two fifths occurring once; the ten biggest clones make up roughly 14%. This clonotype turned up a few times. No antigen is known for it.

The chain is built from TRBV6-1 and TRBJ1-2; no reliable D call. The TCR was taken from a man younger than 35 in good health. The sequenced sample consisted of blood. The chain's CDR3 is CASSEAATYSGYTF. DNA for the CDR3: TGTGCCAGCAGTGAAGCAGCCACTTACAGTGGCTACACCTTC.